A single sample is the source of the 21 T cell receptor beta chains below, sequenced in a study of shared clonotypes between healthy human individuals. Assay used: immunoSEQ multiplex PCR; TCRdb lists only in-frame clones, some missing. The table lists over a million clones, approximately 98.5% of them singletons. Sequencing was carried out using naive CD4+ T cells sorted from blood. Subset specified: CD45RA+ positively selected. The receptors shown here come from a man aged 30 to 45 in good health.

This rearrangement joins TRBV5-1 to TRBJ2-7; TRBD1 agrees at 11 bases. Germline V gives CDR1 SGHRS, CDR2 YFSETQ. With V trimmed by 4 bases and J by 6 bases, 12 bases remained unmatched. The CDR3 is made up of 16 amino acids. The CDR3 spells CASSPGQGAFGGEQYF. The CDR3 bases are TGCGCCAGCAGCCCTGGACAGGGGGCCTTTGGGGGCGAGCAGTACTTC.

This clone was detected only once. Here the CDR3 reads CASSPGEGQETQYF. The CDR3 DNA reads TGCGCCAGCAGCCCGGGGGAGGGCCAAGAGACCCAGTACTTC. V gene TRBV5-1 combines with J gene TRBJ2-5; TRBD2 matches 7 bases. In germline, CDR1 is SGHRS, CDR2 YFSETQ. There are 14 residues in the CDR3. With 4 bases clipped from V and 1 base from J, the junction kept 4 bases outside the gene matches. Using reference TRBV5-1 and TRBJ2-5 for the parts outside the CDR3, the full variable domain is KAGVTQTPRYLIKTRGQQVTLSCSPISGHRSVSWYQQTPGQGLQFLFEYFSETQRNKGNFPGRFSGRQFSNSRSEMNVSTLELGDSALYLCASSPGEGQETQYFGPGTRLLVL.

This sequence joins TRBV6-1 and TRBJ2-7, with 10 positions matching TRBD2. The CDR3 totals 16 residues. Looked up from germline, CDR1 is MNHNS and CDR2 is SASEGT. Unmatched junction bases numbered 8, after V lost 2 bases and J lost 4 bases. The DNA for the CDR3 is TGTGCCAGCAGTGAACAGGCTAGCGGGAGAGAATACGAGCAGTACTTC. Translation gives CASSEQASGREYEQYF.

With respect to this clone: Mismatch with germline at one junction end may stem from a read error. The J gene is TRBJ1-3, the V gene TRBV2, with 8 nucleotides matching TRBD1. In germline, CDR1 is SNHLY, CDR2 FYNNEI. CDR3 length: 8 amino acids. CDR3 sequence (DNA): TGTGCCAGCATCCAGGGGGCTTTT. Amino acid sequence: CASIQGAF.

The CDR3 region is CASRFWGGELFF. The CDR3 coding sequence is TGCGCCAGCAGGTTCTGGGGCGGGGAGCTGTTTTTT. The chain carries TRBV5-1 and TRBJ2-2, with unresolved D. Trimming pared 5 bases from V and 7 bases from J, leaving 9 bases between. Germline V gene lookup returns CDR1 SGHRS and CDR2 YFSETQ. CDR3 length: 12 residues.

This clone was detected once. The rearrangement joins TRBV11-2 to TRBJ2-7; D possibly corresponds to TRBD2 (6 bases). V shed 4 bases and J shed 7 bases, with 23 bases lying between them. Germline loops: CDR1 SGHAT, CDR2 FQNNGV. The CDR3 consists of 16 residues. The CDR3 here is CASSSLGLPGEGEQYF. In DNA, the CDR3 is TGTGCCAGCAGCTCCCTGGGACTCCCTGGCGAGGGTGAGCAGTACTTC.

V usage is TRBV18 and J usage is TRBJ2-1, with 8 nucleotides matching TRBD1. The CDR3 sequence is 15 residues long. From germline, CDR1 is KGHSH and CDR2 LQKENI. Trimming cost V 2 bases and J 1 base; bases outside gene matches: 1. The CDR3 sequence: CASSPDRGSYNEQFF. DNA of the CDR3: TGTGCCAGCTCACCAGACAGGGGATCCTACAATGAGCAGTTCTTC.

The chain couples TRBV19 to TRBJ1-5, with 7 bases fitting TRBD1. The CDR3 spans 16 residues. The junction had 10 bases not matched to a gene; V was cut back by 3 bases and J by 5 bases. Looked up from germline, CDR1 is LNHDA and CDR2 is SQIVND (reference sequence). CDR3 DNA: TGTGCCAGTAGTATCGGGGCAGGGGGTTTGTATCAGCCCCAGCATTTT. Amino acid sequence: CASSIGAGGLYQPQHF.

The rearrangement joins TRBV6-6 to TRBJ1-5; TRBD1 agrees at 8 bases. The J segment lost 2 bases and the V segment lost 5 bases, leaving 2 bases of the junction unmatched. The CDR3 has 14 residues. Germline lookup yields CDR1 MNHNY and CDR2 SVGAGI (reference sequence). The CDR3 is CASSVRGRNQPQHF. The CDR3 DNA reads as TGTGCCAGCAGTGTCAGGGGGCGCAATCAGCCCCAGCATTTT.

The chain carries TRBV30 and TRBJ2-3, with no clear D. The CDR3 totals 14 residues. The ends were cut back, 3 bases at V and 2 bases at J, with 12 bases in the middle. The germline V gene has CDR1 GTSNPN and CDR2 SVGIG (reference sequence). CDR3 residues: CAWRPGSPTDTQYF. The DNA for the CDR3 is TGTGCCTGGAGGCCAGGCTCTCCCACAGATACGCAGTATTTT.

The chain's CDR3 is CASSEPGTVETQYF. CDR3 coding DNA: TGTGCCAGCAGTGAACCCGGGACAGTCGAGACCCAGTACTTC. The genes are TRBV25-1 and TRBJ2-5, with 7 bases lining up with TRBD1. Germline CDR1 reads MGHDK; CDR2 reads SYGVNS. The CDR3 runs 14 residues. The V gene end was trimmed by 2 bases and the J gene end by 5 bases; junction bases not matched to a gene: 5.

The rearrangement joins TRBV7-8 to TRBJ2-7; D possibly corresponds to TRBD1 (5 bases). The CDR3 covers 16 residues. Germline V gene data show CDR1 as SGHVS and CDR2 as FQNEAQ. Between the trimmed V and J ends, which lost 4 bases and 0 bases, there was a span of 16 bases. The DNA for the CDR3 is TGTGCCAGCAGCTACGCGTGGGGAAGGGGCTCCTACGAGCAGTACTTC. This translates into CASSYAWGRGSYEQYF.

This clone was picked up one time. The chain couples TRBV11-2 to TRBJ2-7; tentatively, D is TRBD1 (5 bases). The CDR3 spans 16 residues. Germline V gives CDR1 SGHAT, CDR2 FQNNGV. Trimming stripped 0 bases from V and 3 bases from J, with 15 bases between. DNA for the CDR3: TGTGCCAGCAGCTTAGAGGGGCAGCCTATTCTCTACGAGCAGTACTTC. Protein: CASSLEGQPILYEQYF.

The J gene is TRBJ2-5, the V gene TRBV25-1; TRBD1 might be the D (5 bases). This CDR3 has 15 residues. V lost 2 bases, J lost 5 bases, and 15 bases lay in between. The germline CDR1 and CDR2 sequences are MGHDK and SYGVNS. CDR3 in amino acids: CASSEVGAPRETQYF. The CDR3, as DNA: TGTGCCAGCAGTGAAGTAGGGGCCCCAAGGGAGACCCAGTACTTC.

This CDR3 is CASSPAQGGSYIKQYF. CDR3 coding DNA: TGTGCCAGCAGTCCTGCCCAGGGCGGGAGTTATATCAAGCAGTACTTC. The rearrangement links TRBV27 to TRBJ2-7, with TRBD2 matching 7 bases. CDR3 length equals 16 residues. The trim removed 5 bases at V and 8 bases at J, leaving 18 bases unmatched. From germline, CDR1 is MNHEY and CDR2 SMNVEV (reference sequence).

This clone appeared once. The chain recombines TRBV7-9 with TRBJ2-7, with D possibly matching TRBD1 (6 bases). Germline V gene lookup returns CDR1 SEHNR and CDR2 FQNEAQ (reference sequence). V was cut by 5 bases and J by 0 bases, with 17 bases left in between. This CDR3 contains 16 residues. Here the CDR3 DNA reads TGTGCCAGCAGCCACAGGGTGATTGCCCTCTCCTACGAGCAGTACTTC. This gives the protein CASSHRVIALSYEQYF. The variable domain in full, completed from reference TRBV7-9 and TRBJ2-7, reads DTGVSQNPRHKITKRGQNVTFRCDPISEHNRLYWYRQTLGQGPEFLTYFQNEAQLEKSRLLSDRFSAERPKGSFSTLEIQRTEQGDSAMYLCASSHRVIALSYEQYFGPGTRLTVT.

Here the CDR3 reads CASSLYGSSGRVGTGELFF. CDR3 sequence (DNA): TGTGCCAGCAGTTTATATGGGTCTAGCGGGAGGGTAGGCACCGGGGAGCTGTTTTTT. The chain joins TRBV27 to TRBJ2-2; 12 nucleotides agree with TRBD2. Germline V lookup: CDR1 MNHEY, CDR2 SMNVEV (reference sequence). CDR3 length: 19 residues. Trimming removed 1 base from V and 4 bases from J; junction bases left unmatched: 10.

The gene calls are TRBV5-4 and TRBJ1-1; tentatively, D is TRBD1 (5 bases). Trimming stripped 4 bases from V and 5 bases from J, with 18 bases between. The germline V gene has CDR1 SGHNT and CDR2 YYREEE (reference sequence). The CDR3 has 15 residues. For the CDR3, the DNA is TGTGCCAGCAGCAAGGGTCAGGGCTGGGGGACTGAAGCTTTCTTT. Amino acid sequence: CASSKGQGWGTEAFF.

The chain joins TRBV30 to TRBJ2-6; tentative D call: TRBD1 (6 bases). V was trimmed by 1 base and J by 4 bases, leaving 23 bases between them. The CDR3 runs to 19 residues. Germline V lookup: CDR1 GTSNPN, CDR2 SVGIG (reference sequence). CDR3 coding DNA: TGTGCCTGGAGTGATTTGCCCGTCAAACAGGGAAAAGGGGCCAACGTCCTGACTTTC. Protein: CAWSDLPVKQGKGANVLTF.

The count of this clone is one. This chain uses TRBV27 with TRBJ2-5, with D perhaps TRBD2 (5 bases). CDR1 is MNHEY and CDR2 is SMNVEV in the germline V gene (reference sequence). CDR3 length: 15 amino acids. Trimming removed 6 bases at V and 1 base at J, with 15 bases between. The CDR3 DNA reads as TGTGCCAGCAGCCTTTGGAGAGGACTCCAAGAGACCCAGTACTTC. Protein product: CASSLWRGLQETQYF.

This chain links TRBV11-2 with TRBJ2-7, with 11 bases identical to TRBD2. The CDR3 runs 16 residues. Per germline, CDR1 SGHAT and CDR2 FQNNGV. The trim removed 4 bases at V and 6 bases at J, leaving 11 bases unmatched. The DNA of the CDR3 is TGTGCCAGCAGCTCCCGACTAGCGGGACCTCAACGCGAGCAGTACTTC. Amino acid sequence: CASSSRLAGPQREQYF.